A single sample is the source of the 24 T cell receptor beta chains below, sequenced in a study of OX40 agonist ivuxolimab in advanced cancers. The data were produced by immunoSEQ multiplex PCR, yet TCRdb's version contains in-frame clones alone and is incomplete. The sample includes roughly 34,000 clones, roughly 80% of them seen just once. The sample in question was CD4+ or CD8+ T cells sorted from blood, obtained in a trial of the OX40 agonist ivuxolimab. These receptor sequences come from an adult with an advanced solid tumor such as melanoma, head and neck, liver or kidney cancer.

This clone has a single count. The same CDR3 is also encoded by other DNA sequences in this sample. V usage is TRBV7-2 and J usage is TRBJ1-5; possible D gene TRBD1, 5 bases. Germline CDR1 reads SGHTA; CDR2 reads FQGNSA. CDR3 length: 14 residues. Trimming pared 5 bases from V and 4 bases from J, leaving 12 bases between. CDR3 coding DNA: TGTGCCAGCAGCCCCGGGGCGGGGAATCAGCCCCAGCATTTT. This gives the protein CASSPGAGNQPQHF.

V gene TRBV7-2 combines with J gene TRBJ1-5; D unclear. The CDR3 is made up of 15 amino acids. Germline CDR1 and CDR2: SGHTA and FQGNSA. Trimming took off 1 base at V and 1 base at J, with 8 bases between the two ends. The CDR3 region has the DNA TGTGCCAGCAGCTTAGGGCAGGCCAGCAATCAGCCCCAGCATTTT. Residues: CASSLGQASNQPQHF. Full variable domain (outside the CDR3, taken from reference TRBV7-2 and TRBJ1-5): GAGVSQSPSNKVTEKGKDVELRCDPISGHTALYWYRQSLGQGLEFLIYFQGNSAPDKSGLPSDRFSAERTGGSVSTLTIQRTQQEDSAVYLCASSLGQASNQPQHFGDGTRLSIL.

The chain's CDR3 is CASSVDGSQPQHF. CDR3 sequence (DNA): TGTGCCAGCAGCGTAGATGGGAGTCAGCCCCAGCATTTT. The V and J genes are TRBV9 and TRBJ1-5; D remains unclear. The CDR3 spans 13 residues. Trimming removed 0 bases at V and 6 bases at J, with 7 bases between. Germline V CDR1 and CDR2: SGDLS, YYNGEE. Filled out from reference TRBV9 and TRBJ1-5, the complete variable domain reads DSGVTQTPKHLITATGQRVTLRCSPRSGDLSVYWYQQSLDQGLQFLIQYYNGEERAKGNILERFSAQQFPDLHSELNLSSLELGDSALYFCASSVDGSQPQHFGDGTRLSIL.

The chain uses TRBV6-5 and TRBJ1-1; D is unclear. This CDR3 is built from 10 residues. The V gene's germline CDR1 is MNHEY and CDR2 SVGAGI. V was trimmed by 7 bases and J by 5 bases, leaving 5 bases between them. For the CDR3, the DNA is TGTGCCAGCATAGGGACTGAAGCTTTCTTT. Translated: CASIGTEAFF.

The V gene is TRBV5-1, the J gene TRBJ1-1, with D perhaps matching TRBD1 (5 bases). There are 14 residues in the CDR3. V lost 2 bases and J lost 4, with 12 bases in between. Germline V gene sequence: CDR1 SGHRS, CDR2 YFSETQ. In nucleotides, the CDR3 is TGCGCCAGCAGCTTATTACAGGTCGGCACTGAAGCTTTCTTT. As protein: CASSLLQVGTEAFF.

This sequence joins TRBV9 and TRBJ1-4; no clear D gene. CDR1 is SGDLS and CDR2 is YYNGEE in the germline V gene. The CDR3 has 15 residues. V lost 4 bases and J lost 5, with 15 bases in between. CDR3 region: CASSLGAQLNEKLFF. In DNA, the CDR3 is TGTGCCAGCAGCCTGGGAGCACAGCTAAATGAAAAACTGTTTTTT. Complete variable domain (other parts from reference TRBV9 and TRBJ1-4): DSGVTQTPKHLITATGQRVTLRCSPRSGDLSVYWYQQSLDQGLQFLIQYYNGEERAKGNILERFSAQQFPDLHSELNLSSLELGDSALYFCASSLGAQLNEKLFFGSGTQLSVL.

This chain connects TRBV30 to TRBJ1-5, with unresolved D. V lost 2 bases and J 7 bases, leaving 12 bases between the germline ends. Germline lookup yields CDR1 GTSNPN and CDR2 SVGIG (reference sequence). The CDR3 sequence is 13 residues long. The CDR3 region has the DNA TGTGCCTGGAGTCCCGAGGCGAGACAGCCCCAGCATTTT. Encoded protein: CAWSPEARQPQHF.

The V gene is TRBV10-3, the J gene TRBJ2-7; D remains unclear. V lost 10 bases, J lost 2 bases, and 18 bases lay in between. This CDR3 spans 14 amino acids. Germline V gene sequence: CDR1 ENHRY, CDR2 SYGVKD. The CDR3 bases are TGTGCCACCTCCCCAGCAGGCCAAGCCTACGAGCAGTACTTC. Translating gives CATSPAGQAYEQYF.

The genes are TRBV4-1 and TRBJ1-5; TRBD1 matches at 7 bases. After removal of 2 bases from V and 2 bases from J, the junction contained 15 bases not matched to a gene. The length of the CDR3 is 19 residues. Germline lookup yields CDR1 MGHRA and CDR2 YSYEKL. This CDR3 reads CASSQHSQGIGKRNQPQHF. CDR3 bases: TGCGCCAGCAGCCAACATTCACAGGGGATCGGAAAACGCAATCAGCCCCAGCATTTT.

The V call is TRBV5-1, the J call TRBJ2-7, with D perhaps TRBD1 (5 bases). This CDR3 has 13 amino acids. V was pared by 1 base and J by 3 bases, with 8 bases between. The V gene's germline CDR1 is SGHRS and CDR2 YFSETQ. The CDR3 coding sequence is TGCGCCAGCAGCTTGATTAGGGGCTACGAGCAGTACTTC. It codes for CASSLIRGYEQYF.

V usage is TRBV11-1 and J usage is TRBJ2-1; 10 bases line up with TRBD2. This CDR3 comprises 15 residues. Germline trimming cut 4 bases from V and 4 bases from J; bases unmatched to any gene: 4. Germline CDR1 is SGHAT and CDR2 is FQDESV (reference sequence). CDR3 region: CASSSGLAAYNEQFF. The CDR3, as DNA: TGTGCCAGCAGCTCCGGACTAGCGGCTTACAATGAGCAGTTCTTC. Combining the CDR3 with reference TRBV11-1 and TRBJ2-1 gives the whole variable domain EAEVAQSPRYKITEKSQAVAFWCDPISGHATLYWYRQILGQGPELLVQFQDESVVDDSQLPKDRFSAERLKGVDSTLKIQPAELGDSAMYLCASSSGLAAYNEQFFGPGTRLTVL.

V and J are TRBV7-2 and TRBJ1-5; 7 nucleotides match TRBD1. This CDR3 spans 14 amino acids. Germline loops: CDR1 SGHTA, CDR2 FQGNSA. With V trimmed by 4 bases and J by 6 bases, 6 bases remained unmatched. The CDR3 loop reads CASSSEQGTQPQHF. CDR3 nucleotides: TGTGCCAGCAGCTCGGAACAGGGGACTCAGCCCCAGCATTTT.

The chain recombines TRBV5-4 with TRBJ1-1, with a possible D match to TRBD1 (6 bases). The CDR3 runs 14 residues. Germline values: CDR1 SGHNT, CDR2 YYREEE (reference sequence). The V end lost 4 bases, the J end lost 0 bases, and 10 bases lay between the germline ends. In DNA, the CDR3 is TGTGCCAGCAGCCCGGGACACCTGAACACTGAAGCTTTCTTT. Amino acids: CASSPGHLNTEAFF.

Here the CDR3 reads CASIERTGWVTEAFF. DNA of the CDR3: TGTGCCAGCATCGAACGTACAGGGTGGGTCACTGAAGCTTTCTTT. The chain couples TRBV28 to TRBJ1-1; weak D call: TRBD1 (6 bases). Trimming shortened V by 7 bases and J by 4 bases, and 19 bases separated the two germline ends. The CDR3 spans 15 residues. The germline gives CDR1 MDHEN, CDR2 SYDVKM.

This clone was seen more than once but under ten times. J is TRBJ2-1 and V is TRBV5-1; 14 positions agree with TRBD2. This CDR3 is built from 19 residues. Per the germline V gene, CDR1 is SGHRS and CDR2 is YFSETQ. The V and J ends lost 0 bases and 1 base, in that order; junction bases with no gene match: 6. Written as DNA, the CDR3 is TGCGCCAGCAGCTTGGGAGGGACTAGCGGGAGTAGGTCCTACAATGAGCAGTTCTTC. This sequence encodes CASSLGGTSGSRSYNEQFF.

This clone occurred a few times. V and J are TRBV30 and TRBJ1-6; D might be TRBD1 (5 bases). CDR1 and CDR2 (germline): GTSNPN, SVGIG (reference sequence). Trimming removed 0 bases at V and 10 bases at J, with 13 bases between. This CDR3 spans 14 amino acids. CDR3 DNA: TGTGCCTGGAGTGTGGGGGGGAGTGGGTCACCCCTCCACTTT. Residues: CAWSVGGSGSPLHF.

The J gene is TRBJ2-7, the V gene TRBV7-2; D tentatively fits TRBD1 or TRBD2 (5 bases each). Germline V gene lookup returns CDR1 SGHTA and CDR2 FQGNSA. The CDR3 is 16 residues long. V was pared by 6 bases and J by 6 bases, with 24 bases between. The CDR3 nucleotides are TGTGCCAGCAGGGTCGGGGCGAATATTCTGGTCTCCGAGCAGTACTTC. Protein product: CASRVGANILVSEQYF.

The chain combines TRBV18 with TRBJ2-7; D possibly corresponds to TRBD1 (5 bases). Germline V gene lookup returns CDR1 KGHSH and CDR2 LQKENI. CDR3 size: 16 residues. Trimming removed 6 bases from V and 3 bases from J, with 21 bases in between. The CDR3 sequence is CASSPSDRPWNYEQYF. CDR3 nucleotides: TGTGCCAGCTCGCCATCCGACAGACCCTGGAACTACGAGCAGTACTTC.

This chain joins TRBV7-2 and TRBJ1-4; D gene uncertain. The CDR3 runs to 13 residues. Germline CDR1 is SGHTA and CDR2 is FQGNSA. Trimming cost V 8 bases and J 1 base, with 8 bases left between them. CDR3 region: CASATLTNEKLFF. The CDR3 bases are TGTGCCAGCGCGACGTTAACTAATGAAAAACTGTTTTTT.

The chain links TRBV11-1 to TRBJ2-1, with TRBD2 identical over 8 bases. The V and J ends lost 8 bases and 6 bases, in that order; junction bases with no gene match: 18. Germline V lookup: CDR1 SGHAT, CDR2 FQDESV (reference sequence). This CDR3 is 17 amino acids long. The CDR3 DNA sequence: TGTGCCAGCGGACTACGGATGACTAGCGCTCAGGGCAATGAGCAGTTCTTC. Its protein is CASGLRMTSAQGNEQFF.

Only a few counts were recorded for this clone. This chain uses TRBV19 with TRBJ2-7, with 7 positions matching TRBD1. Germline values: CDR1 LNHDA, CDR2 SQIVND (reference sequence). The V gene end was trimmed by 4 bases and the J gene end by 9 bases; junction bases not matched to a gene: 12. The CDR3 has 14 residues. The chain's CDR3 is CASSTGTAITGQYF. The CDR3 region has the DNA TGTGCCAGTAGTACCGGGACAGCCATTACGGGGCAGTACTTC.

The chain recombines TRBV30 with TRBJ1-5; D unresolved. This CDR3 has 13 amino acids. Germline-derived CDR1 and CDR2 are GTSNPN and SVGIG (reference sequence). V was pared by 1 base and J by 4 bases, with 8 bases between. CDR3 sequence (DNA): TGTGCCTGGAGTGAACAGCTAAATCAGCCCCAGCATTTT. Translating gives CAWSEQLNQPQHF.

This chain connects TRBV11-2 to TRBJ1-6, with D possibly being TRBD1 (5 bases). The V gene lost 2 bases and the J gene lost 10 bases, with 12 bases spanning the gap. The germline V gene has CDR1 SGHAT and CDR2 FQNNGV. The CDR3 has 14 amino acids. The CDR3 sequence: CASSLQGVGSPLHF. Written as DNA, the CDR3 is TGTGCCAGCAGCTTACAGGGTGTAGGGTCACCCCTCCACTTT.

This CDR3 reads CASSMYRGSEQFF. CDR3 bases: TGTGCCAGTAGTATGTACAGGGGCAGTGAGCAGTTCTTC. V gene TRBV19 combines with J gene TRBJ2-1; TRBD1 matches 7 bases. V was clipped by 3 bases and J by 9 bases; unmatched bases: 5. This CDR3 region has 13 residues. Per the germline V gene, CDR1 is LNHDA and CDR2 is SQIVND (reference sequence).